This is a list of T cell receptor beta chains from one sample in a study of T cell repertoires in cytomegalovirus infection. Via MiXCR, TCRdb re-called the reads, giving one row per CDR3 protein. The sample carries more than 150,000 distinct CDR3 sequences, roughly a fifth recorded once. Sequenced sample: PBMCs. The receptors here all came from a human donor in good health (CMV status not recorded). Some clones in this sample may be carry-over from other donors' samples. Each CDR3 is given with its conserved first and last residue. A D gene is named only where the DNA matches it firmly. Clone size, where shown, is once, few, many, or a class for clones that have expanded.

j_call v_call d_call clone_size cdr3_aa cdr3_nt
TRBJ2-3 TRBV28 - - CASSFGGGPDTQYF TGTGCCAGCAGTTTCGGAGGGGGCCCGGATACGCAGTATTTT
TRBJ1-5 TRBV7-4 - many CASSRPPCVQNSRGNQPQHF TGTGCCAGCAGCCGTCCCCCCTGCGTGCAGAATTCTAGGGGCAATCAGCCCCAGCATTTT
TRBJ2-1 TRBV19 TRBD2 few CASSKSGSSYNEQFF TGTGCCAGTAGCAAGAGCGGGAGCTCCTACAATGAGCAGTTCTTC
TRBJ2-7 TRBV7-2 TRBD2 - CASSFPTSGIVTYEQYF TGTGCCAGCAGCTTCCCAACTAGCGGGATCGTAACCTACGAGCAGTACTTC
TRBJ2-5 TRBV28 - many CASSLTRAGETQYF TGTGCCAGCAGTCTGACTCGGGCGGGGGAGACCCAGTACTTC
TRBJ1-2 TRBV7-2 TRBD1 - CANSLGQVYQRGYTF TGTGCCAACAGCCTAGGACAGGTGTACCAACGAGGCTACACCTTC
TRBJ1-1 TRBV7-3 TRBD1 few CASSLRVGGQGAGTEAFF TGTGCCAGCAGCTTAAGGGTGGGGGGGCAGGGGGCTGGCACTGAAGCTTTCTTT
TRBJ1-2 TRBV2 - - CASRLDSIYGYTF TGTGCCAGCAGGTTGGACAGCATCTATGGCTACACCTTC
TRBJ1-5 TRBV30 - - CAGGRQGLNQPQHF TGTGCCGGGGGGAGGCAGGGCCTCAATCAGCCCCAGCATTTT
TRBJ2-3 TRBV7-3 TRBD2 few CASSAATSGDTQYF TGTGCCAGCAGCGCCGCGACTAGCGGTGATACGCAGTATTTT
TRBJ1-5 TRBV7-8 - few CASTVRGGGGNQPQHF TGTGCCAGCACCGTCCGGGGGGGCGGCGGCAATCAGCCCCAGCATTTT
TRBJ2-1 TRBV7-2 TRBD2 many CASSPGLAGMGPYNEQFF TGTGCCAGCAGCCCGGGACTAGCGGGGATGGGGCCCTACAATGAGCAGTTCTTC
TRBJ2-3 TRBV7-9 TRBD2 many CASSAKSAGVEGDTQYF TGTGCCAGCAGCGCGAAATCAGCGGGGGTCGAGGGAGATACGCAGTATTTT
TRBJ1-2 TRBV28 TRBD1 few CASSGTGVGYTF TGTGCCAGCAGTGGGACAGGGGTTGGCTACACCTTC
TRBJ1-5 TRBV5-1 TRBD1 - CASSRTGNSNQPQHF TGCGCCAGCAGCCGGACAGGGAATAGCAATCAGCCCCAGCATTTT
TRBJ2-1 TRBV25-1 TRBD2 many CASSESGLAGGARQFF TGTGCCAGCAGTGAATCAGGACTAGCGGGCGGGGCTAGGCAGTTCTTC
TRBJ1-2 TRBV5-1 - - CASSLDGGRYGYTF TGCGCCAGCAGCTTGGACGGAGGACGTTACGGCTACACCTTC
TRBJ2-3 TRBV29-1 TRBD1 - CSVERQGANTQYF TGCAGCGTTGAACGACAGGGGGCGAATACGCAGTATTTT
TRBJ2-1 TRBV14 - - CPSSQGGTRPYNEQFF TGTCCCAGCAGCCAAGGCGGGACGCGTCCCTACAATGAGCAGTTCTTC
TRBJ1-1 TRBV25-1 TRBD1 many CASSETRDRSEAFF TGTGCCAGCAGTGAAACTCGGGACAGGAGCGAAGCTTTCTTT
TRBJ2-1 TRBV7-8 - many CASSRAGAEYNEQFF TGTGCCAGCAGCCGCGCAGGGGCGGAATACAATGAGCAGTTCTTC
TRBJ1-5 TRBV28 - - CASSSTGPYQRQHF TGTGCCAGCAGTTCTACCGGGCCCTATCAGCGCCAGCATTTT
TRBJ2-7 TRBV4-1 TRBD1 - CASSQGTGTYEQYF TGCGCCAGCAGCCAAGGGACAGGGACCTACGAGCAGTACTTC
TRBJ2-1 TRBV29-1 - medium-sized CSEWVQGGQFF TGCAGCGAGTGGGTACAAGGGGGGCAGTTCTTC
TRBJ2-2 TRBV20-1 - few CSAPPARGTGELFF TGCAGTGCCCCTCCGGCGAGGGGAACCGGGGAGCTGTTTTTT
TRBJ1-1 TRBV7-9 - - CASSPGREKAFF TGTGCCAGCAGCCCCGGACGAGAGAAAGCTTTCTTT
TRBJ1-1 TRBV19 - few CASSGGTYSTEAFF TGTGCCAGTAGTGGGGGGACATATAGCACTGAAGCTTTCTTT
TRBJ2-7 TRBV28 TRBD1 few CASILQGGYEQYF TGTGCCAGCATTTTACAGGGGGGCTACGAGCAGTACTTC
TRBJ2-1 TRBV12-3/TRBV12-4 TRBD2 few CASSLGPSGSYNEQFF TGTGCCAGCAGTTTAGGGCCTAGCGGGTCCTACAATGAGCAGTTCTTC
TRBJ2-1 TRBV14 TRBD1 - CASSPWTGSYNEQFF TGTGCCAGCAGCCCTTGGACAGGCTCCTACAATGAGCAGTTCTTC
TRBJ1-2 TRBV4-3 - - CASSQGPAGSYGYTF TGCGCCAGCAGCCAAGGCCCCGCAGGGAGCTATGGCTACACCTTC